These 17 T cell receptor beta chains share one sample of origin, sequenced in a study of blood T cells in healthy people across ages. Primers used in a second PCR of roughly 6 to 11 cycles were a sample-barcoded 5' primer and a J-beta primer mix. TCRdb re-called the 5' RACE reads through MiXCR, storing one row per CDR3 protein. Of approximately 690,000 distinct CDR3 sequences listed, less than 45% are singletons. The material sequenced was blood. These receptors all stem from a man older than 75 in good health.

This clonotype was detected many times. The chain couples TRBV28 to TRBJ2-7, with D maybe TRBD1 (5 bases). The V end lost 5 bases, the J end lost 5 bases, and 13 bases lay between the germline ends. This CDR3 comprises 13 residues. Germline CDR1 and CDR2: MDHEN and SYDVKM. CDR3 sequence: CASSAPGSHEQYF. The CDR3 DNA reads as TGTGCCAGCAGTGCCCCAGGGTCCCACGAGCAGTACTTC.

The chain couples TRBV7-2 to TRBJ2-3, with 9 bases aligning to TRBD1. This CDR3 is 16 amino acids long. The V gene's germline CDR1 is SGHTA and CDR2 FQGNSA. The J segment lost 3 bases and the V segment lost 5 bases, leaving 9 bases of the junction unmatched. Here the CDR3 reads CASSLHRGRRTDTQYF. The CDR3 bases are TGTGCCAGCAGCCTCCACAGGGGGCGGCGGACAGATACGCAGTATTTT.

The chain links TRBV6-6 to TRBJ2-7; TRBD1 aligns across 9 bases. The CDR3 totals 13 residues. Germline-derived CDR1 and CDR2 are MNHNY and SVGAGI (reference sequence). After removal of 10 bases from V and 7 bases from J, the junction contained 11 bases not matched to a gene. The CDR3 DNA reads TGTGCCACCAAGAGGGACAGGGCAGGGGAGCAGTACTTC. Encoded protein: CATKRDRAGEQYF.

This clonotype has more than one count but fewer than ten. This sequence joins TRBV5-1 and TRBJ2-6; D tentatively fits TRBD1 or TRBD2 (5 bases each). Germline V gene lookup returns CDR1 SGHRS and CDR2 YFSETQ. The CDR3 has 20 residues. Deletions cut 3 bases from V and 0 bases from J, with 22 bases between. As DNA, the CDR3 is TGCGCCAGCAGCTCTCTTATCAGTCCGGGACGGGACTCTGGGGCCAACGTCCTGACTTTC. Translated, it gives CASSSLISPGRDSGANVLTF.

Only a few counts were recorded for this clonotype. An end of the junction does not agree with germline; a read error may underlie this. The chain recombines TRBV9 with TRBJ2-1, with D maybe TRBD2 (5 bases). CDR1 and CDR2 (germline): SGDLS, YYNGEE. CDR3 length: 12 residues. CDR3 sequence reads: CASSVYGNEQFF. The CDR3 nucleotides are TGTGCCAGCAGCGTATACGGGAATGAGCAGTTCTTT.

This CDR3 is CASSFTNRVSYEQYF. The CDR3 DNA reads as TGTGCCAGCAGTTTCACTAACAGGGTTTCCTACGAGCAGTACTTC. The rearrangement joins TRBV28 to TRBJ2-4; the D gene is possibly TRBD1 (6 bases). Near its end, the DNA agrees better with TRBJ2-7, so the J call may be wrong. This CDR3 spans 15 amino acids. The germline gives CDR1 MDHEN, CDR2 SYDVKM.

This clonotype was recorded a few times. The chain joins TRBV6-2 or TRBV6-3 to TRBJ2-5; TRBD1 might be the D (6 bases). Germline CDR1 MNHEY, CDR2 SVGEGT. Trimming stripped 0 bases from V and 5 bases from J, with 10 bases between. This CDR3 has 14 amino acids. The DNA of the CDR3 is TGTGCCAGCAGTTACTCGTCCCAGGGGGAGACCCAGTACTTC. The encoded protein is CASSYSSQGETQYF.

This chain links TRBV20-1 with TRBJ1-5; TRBD1 might be the D (6 bases). Germline-derived CDR1 and CDR2 are DFQATT and SNEGSKA (reference sequence). The CDR3 is 16 amino acids. V shed 0 bases and J shed 3 bases, with 15 bases lying between them. The CDR3 DNA follows: TGCAGTGCTAGAGAAGCGAGGCAGGGGAACAATCAGCCCCAGCATTTT. The encoded protein is CSAREARQGNNQPQHF.

The genes are TRBV28 and TRBJ1-6, with a possible D match to TRBD1 (5 bases). Germline V CDR1 and CDR2: MDHEN, SYDVKM. The CDR3 is made up of 15 amino acids. V was shortened by 8 bases and J by 2 bases, with 13 bases between the two germline ends. CDR3 sequence reads: CASQAADTYNSPLHF. The CDR3 DNA sequence: TGTGCCAGCCAGGCCGCGGACACCTATAATTCACCCCTCCACTTT.

The V gene is TRBV24-1, the J gene TRBJ2-1; the D gene is possibly TRBD1 (7 bases). The assigned J gene may be wrong: the sequence end matches TRBJ2-7 better. The V gene's germline CDR1 is KGHDR and CDR2 SFDVKD. The CDR3 runs 16 residues. CDR3 DNA sequence: TGTGCCACCAGTGAAGCTACAGGGGAGGCCTACAATGAGCAGTACTTC. Protein product: CATSEATGEAYNEQYF.

The chain joins TRBV28 to TRBJ1-4, with D possibly being TRBD1 (6 bases). The CDR3 runs 14 residues. From germline, CDR1 is MDHEN and CDR2 SYDVKM. V lost 5 bases and J lost 7, with 14 bases in between. The CDR3, as DNA: TGTGCCAGCAGTCGCTCAAGGGGGGGTGAAAAACTGTTTTTT. This codes for CASSRSRGGEKLFF.

The chain joins TRBV12-3 or TRBV12-4 to TRBJ2-4; perhaps D is TRBD1 or TRBD2 (6 bases each). This CDR3 contains 18 residues. The ends were cut back, 2 bases at V and 0 bases at J, with 17 bases in the middle. The CDR3 DNA is TGTGCCAGCAGTTTATGGGGGGCTGGCGTTCTAGCCAAAAACATTCAGTACTTC. Translating gives CASSLWGAGVLAKNIQYF.

This chain joins TRBV29-1 and TRBJ2-4; D gene ambiguous. Gene TRBJ2-7 matches the end of the DNA better, so the J call may be wrong. Germline V gene sequence: CDR1 SQVTM, CDR2 ANQGSEA. This CDR3 has 14 amino acids. The CDR3 DNA sequence: TGCAGCGTTGACCTAGGTGTGGGCCCCTACGAGCAGTACTTC. Translating gives CSVDLGVGPYEQYF.

This chain uses TRBV7-2 with TRBJ1-2, with 8 nucleotides matching TRBD1. The CDR3 loop spans 15 amino acids. Germline CDR1 reads SGHTA; CDR2 reads FQGNSA. The J segment lost 3 bases and the V segment lost 3 bases, leaving 6 bases of the junction unmatched. CDR3 loop: CASSFGQGLDYGYTF. Written as DNA, the CDR3 is TGTGCCAGCAGCTTTGGACAGGGCCTAGACTATGGCTACACCTTC.

This clonotype appeared once. The V and J genes are TRBV30 and TRBJ1-4; D is possibly TRBD1 (6 bases). Deletions cut 2 bases from V and 6 bases from J, with 13 bases between. Germline loops: CDR1 GTSNPN, CDR2 SVGIG (reference sequence). The CDR3 totals 14 residues. The CDR3 nucleotides are TGTGCCTGGAGTCTAGGGGGTAGGGATGAAAAACTGTTTTTT. As protein: CAWSLGGRDEKLFF.

The chain is built from TRBV20-1 and TRBJ2-7, with TRBD2 matching 9 bases. There are 14 residues in the CDR3. Germline assignment: CDR1 DFQATT and CDR2 SNEGSKA (reference sequence). Trimming at V came to 6 bases and at J to 5 bases, leaving 11 bases not matched to a gene. Here the CDR3 reads CSAHTERGANEQYF. In nucleotides, the CDR3 is TGCAGTGCCCATACGGAGCGGGGGGCTAACGAGCAGTACTTC.

This sequence joins TRBV15 and TRBJ2-2, with 7 bases identical to TRBD1. V shed 5 bases, J shed 3 bases, and the junction held 6 bases outside the gene matches. The CDR3 has 15 amino acids. CDR1 LNHNV and CDR2 YYDKDF come from the germline V gene (reference sequence). In nucleotides, the CDR3 is TGTGCCACCAGCCCCCGAACAGGGGACACCGGGGAGCTGTTTTTT. It translates to CATSPRTGDTGELFF.